One and the same sample provided the 23 T cell receptor beta chains below, sequenced in a study of T-cell reconstitution after alpha-beta-depleted transplantation in children. Researchers prepared the TCRbeta library using unique molecular identifiers, the study reports. TCRdb processed the PCR reads anew with MiXCR; each CDR3 protein has one entry. The table shows some 530,000 distinct CDR3 sequences, with about 12% occurring only once. The specimen comprised PBMCs from the stem cell graft donor, sampled from the stem cell graft. The receptors were gathered from a human donor who donated a stem cell graft to a child with combined immunodeficiency.

This clonotype turned up a few times. The chain uses TRBV12-3 or TRBV12-4 and TRBJ1-2; no reliable D call. Deletions cut 2 bases from V and 8 bases from J, with 9 bases between. The CDR3 spans 12 residues. The CDR3 DNA is TGTGCCAGCAGTTTAAGTTTAGGCGGCTACACCTTC. This translates into CASSLSLGGYTF.

The chain links TRBV7-9 to TRBJ2-5; D remains ambiguous. This CDR3 region has 13 residues. V dropped 5 bases and J dropped 2 bases, with 9 bases sitting between them. From germline, CDR1 is SEHNR and CDR2 FQNEAQ (reference sequence). In DNA form, the CDR3 reads TGTGCCAGCAGCAAGGGCCATCAAGAGACCCAGTACTTC. Its translation: CASSKGHQETQYF. The entire variable domain, with the rest obtained from reference TRBV7-9 and TRBJ2-5, is as follows: DTGVSQNPRHKITKRGQNVTFRCDPISEHNRLYWYRQTLGQGPEFLTYFQNEAQLEKSRLLSDRFSAERPKGSFSTLEIQRTEQGDSAMYLCASSKGHQETQYFGPGTRLLVL.

This clonotype appeared a few times. The V call is TRBV27, the J call TRBJ1-2; D uncertain. Germline V gene lookup returns CDR1 MNHEY and CDR2 SMNVEV (reference sequence). The germline V and J ends were trimmed by 0 bases and 5 bases, with 10 bases remaining between them. The CDR3 spans 14 residues. CDR3 residues: CASSLSHGDYGYTF. DNA of the CDR3: TGTGCCAGCAGTTTATCGCATGGGGATTATGGCTACACCTTC.

This clonotype occurred a few times. The chain joins TRBV7-9 to TRBJ1-4; D is unresolved. Deletions cut 6 bases from V and 3 bases from J, with 17 bases between. This CDR3 comprises 16 residues. Germline-derived CDR1 and CDR2 are SEHNR and FQNEAQ (reference sequence). CDR3 sequence: CASSPTRGSANEKLFF. The CDR3 region has the DNA TGTGCCAGCAGTCCGACTCGGGGTTCGGCTAATGAAAAACTGTTTTTT. The full variable domain, with the rest looked up from reference TRBV7-9 and TRBJ1-4, is DTGVSQNPRHKITKRGQNVTFRCDPISEHNRLYWYRQTLGQGPEFLTYFQNEAQLEKSRLLSDRFSAERPKGSFSTLEIQRTEQGDSAMYLCASSPTRGSANEKLFFGSGTQLSVL.

This clonotype has ten or more counts. The chain is built from TRBV4-2 and TRBJ2-3, with a possible D match to TRBD2 (6 bases). CDR3 length equals 14 residues. The V gene lost 1 base and the J gene lost 3 bases, with 8 bases spanning the gap. In germline, CDR1 is LGHNA, CDR2 YNFKEQ. CDR3 in DNA: TGTGCCAGCAGCCAAGTGGGGACTACAGATACGCAGTATTTT. This translates into CASSQVGTTDTQYF.

This clonotype was recorded many times. The chain has TRBV4-2 and TRBJ1-1; 7 bases agree with TRBD1. V was pared by 4 bases and J by 0 bases, with 5 bases of the junction left unmatched. Germline CDR1 LGHNA, CDR2 YNFKEQ. The CDR3 contains 15 residues. CDR3 bases: TGTGCCAGCAGCCTTATGACAGGGATGAACACTGAAGCTTTCTTT. It yields the protein CASSLMTGMNTEAFF.

The chain employs TRBV4-3 and TRBJ1-1, with a possible D match to TRBD1 (6 bases). V was trimmed by 0 bases and J by 5 bases, leaving 16 bases between them. The CDR3 sequence is 16 residues long. CDR1 is LGHNA, CDR2 YSLEER, per germline. The CDR3 spells CASSQDSHRAGTEAFF. CDR3 bases: TGCGCCAGCAGCCAAGATTCCCACAGGGCTGGGACTGAAGCTTTCTTT.

This clonotype has a handful of counts. The chain is built from TRBV10-3 and TRBJ2-3; TRBD2 might be the D (6 bases). The CDR3 runs 14 residues. Germline CDR1 reads ENHRY; CDR2 reads SYGVKD. Trimming shortened V by 5 bases and J by 1 base, and 10 bases separated the two germline ends. The CDR3 bases are TGTGCCATCAGTAGTCGGGAGCGCACAGATACGCAGTATTTT. This gives the protein CAISSRERTDTQYF.

This clonotype was seen a handful of times. The J gene is TRBJ2-2, the V gene TRBV12-3 or TRBV12-4; the match to TRBD2 covers 9 bases. The CDR3 runs 16 residues. Germline trimming cut 0 bases from V and 3 bases from J; bases unmatched to any gene: 2. CDR3 in amino acids: CASSLAASGDTGELFF. CDR3 DNA sequence: TGTGCCAGCAGTTTAGCGGCTAGCGGGGACACCGGGGAGCTGTTTTTT.

The rearrangement uses TRBV12-3 or TRBV12-4 and TRBJ2-2, with TRBD1 as a possible D gene (6 bases). CDR3 length: 13 residues. Trimming shortened V by 8 bases and J by 3 bases, and 10 bases separated the two germline ends. The DNA of the CDR3 is TGTGCCAGCGGCCAGGGGCACACCGGGGAGCTGTTTTTT. It codes for CASGQGHTGELFF.

Details on this clonotype: The CDR3 does not end in the conserved phenylalanine or tryptophan, so this is likely a read error. The gene calls are TRBV4-1 and TRBJ2-3; 9 nucleotides match TRBD2. CDR1 is MGHRA and CDR2 is YSYEKL in the germline V gene. CDR3 length: 17 residues. V trimming: 1 base; J trimming: 0 bases; junction bases outside the gene matches: 5. As DNA, the CDR3 is TGCGCCAGCAGCCAAGGACTAGCGGAGGGGAGCACAGATACGCAGTATCTT. Translation gives CASSQGLAEGSTDTQYL.

This clonotype was recorded a few times. The chain has TRBV19 and TRBJ2-7; the D gene is possibly TRBD1 (6 bases). V dropped 3 bases and J dropped 0 bases, with 9 bases sitting between them. Germline CDR1 and CDR2: LNHDA and SQIVND (reference sequence). CDR3 length equals 14 residues. The CDR3 bases are TGTGCCAGTAGTATGGGGGCAGACTCCTACGAGCAGTACTTC. Translating gives CASSMGADSYEQYF.

This clonotype has a count of ten or more. This rearrangement joins TRBV7-2 to TRBJ2-1; D is undetermined. CDR1 SGHTA and CDR2 FQGNSA come from the germline V gene. Between the trimmed V and J ends, which lost 0 bases and 2 bases, there was a span of 5 bases. There are 14 residues in the CDR3. In DNA, the CDR3 is TGTGCCAGCAGCTTAGCGCGGCCCTACAATGAGCAGTTCTTC. Translating gives CASSLARPYNEQFF.

V is TRBV4-2 and J is TRBJ2-1; perhaps TRBD1 as D (6 bases). V lost 4 bases, J lost 4 bases, and 23 bases lay in between. Germline values: CDR1 LGHNA, CDR2 YNFKEQ. There are 18 residues in the CDR3. CDR3 nucleotide sequence: TGTGCCAGCAGCCGAAAACCCCTCAGGGGTTCGGGTTACAATGAGCAGTTCTTC. This translates into CASSRKPLRGSGYNEQFF.

The chain uses TRBV12-3 or TRBV12-4 and TRBJ1-2; no reliable D call. This CDR3 region has 13 residues. V shed 6 bases and J shed 3 bases, with 11 bases lying between them. CDR3 protein: CASSYHADYGYTF. DNA for the CDR3: TGTGCCAGCAGCTACCATGCCGACTATGGCTACACCTTC.

The chain recombines TRBV13 with TRBJ2-7; D is possibly TRBD1 (6 bases). V lost 7 bases, J lost 3 bases, and 19 bases lay in between. Looked up from germline, CDR1 is PRHDT and CDR2 is FYEKMQ (reference sequence). CDR3 size: 15 residues. The CDR3 nucleotides read TGTGCCAGCACACCGACCCGGGGCAGGGGCTACGAGCAGTACTTC. Protein: CASTPTRGRGYEQYF.

V usage is TRBV5-1 and J usage is TRBJ2-7; a weak D match, TRBD1 (6 bases). This CDR3 has 16 residues. Germline V CDR1 and CDR2: SGHRS, YFSETQ. Trimming took 2 bases from V and 5 from J, leaving 20 bases between them. CDR3 nucleotide sequence: TGCGCCAGCAGCTTACAGCGCAGGGGTTATTTTCACGAGCAGTACTTC. Residues: CASSLQRRGYFHEQYF.

This clonotype was seen a handful of times. The gene calls are TRBV9 and TRBJ2-6; D is ambiguous. Germline lookup yields CDR1 SGDLS and CDR2 YYNGEE. V was trimmed by 0 bases and J by 0 bases, leaving 4 bases between them. This CDR3 has 15 amino acids. CDR3 sequence (DNA): TGTGCCAGCAGCGTAGCGAGCTCTGGGGCCAACGTCCTGACTTTC. It yields the protein CASSVASSGANVLTF.

This clonotype has a handful of counts. The V gene is TRBV29-1, the J gene TRBJ2-1; no definite D call. CDR1 is SQVTM and CDR2 is ANQGSEA in the germline V gene. V was pared by 4 bases and J by 6 bases, with 10 bases between. This CDR3 is built from 12 residues. CDR3 protein: CSVVGPSNEQFF. The CDR3 bases are TGCAGCGTTGTCGGCCCGAGCAATGAGCAGTTCTTC.

This clonotype was detected many times. This chain joins TRBV20-1 and TRBJ2-1; 13 nucleotides agree with TRBD2. The CDR3 is 18 amino acids. The germline V gene has CDR1 DFQATT and CDR2 SNEGSKA (reference sequence). V shed 0 bases and J 12 bases; nucleotides not matched to a gene: 17. Written as DNA, the CDR3 is TGCAGTGCTAGAGACACTTCCAGACTAGCGGGAGGCGTCGGCGGGCAGTTCTTC. Its protein is CSARDTSRLAGGVGGQFF.

The chain links TRBV7-2 to TRBJ2-7, with 9 nucleotides matching TRBD1. The J segment lost 2 bases and the V segment lost 5 bases, leaving 7 bases of the junction unmatched. The CDR3 has 15 amino acids. CDR1 is SGHTA and CDR2 is FQGNSA in the germline V gene. For the CDR3, the DNA is TGTGCCAGCAGCCCGGGGACAGGGCATGCCTACGAGCAGTACTTC. Translating gives CASSPGTGHAYEQYF.

There are a few counts of this clonotype. The CDR3 DNA reads TGTGCCTCCCACCAAGGGGGGGGAACCTACAATGAGCAGTTCTTC. It codes for CASHQGGGTYNEQFF. The V gene is TRBV12-3 or TRBV12-4, the J gene TRBJ2-1; D possibly corresponds to TRBD2 (7 bases). The V gene lost 11 bases and the J gene lost 2 bases, with 19 bases spanning the gap. The CDR3 totals 15 residues.

This clonotype was seen at least ten times. The CDR3 loop is CASSSGTAQETQYF. CDR3 coding DNA: TGTGCCAGCAGTAGCGGGACGGCCCAAGAGACCCAGTACTTC. The chain combines TRBV9 with TRBJ2-5, with 8 bases identical to TRBD2. Germline assignment: CDR1 SGDLS and CDR2 YYNGEE. The CDR3 is 14 residues long. V was clipped by 5 bases and J by 1 base; unmatched bases: 4.